This TCR beta chain comes out of a study of blood T cells in healthy people across ages. Healthy Caucasians from Russia aged about 6 to 100 served as donors. Every donor provided roughly 10 milliliters of peripheral blood. Combining a sample-barcoded 5' primer with a J-beta primer mix, a second PCR ran for roughly 7 to 12 cycles. TCRdb reprocessed the 5' RACE reads with MiXCR, giving one entry per CDR3 protein. The sample gives about a million distinct CDR3 sequences, roughly 43% of which show up once; 13% is in the top ten. The CDR3 consists of 16 residues. Trimming left V 0 bases short and J 1 base short, with 14 bases between. CDR1 SQVTM and CDR2 ANQGSEA come from the germline V gene.

V is TRBV29-1 and J is TRBJ2-3; D might be TRBD2 (6 bases). The clonotype was recovered from a man between 25 and 39 years old in good health. Sample: blood. As DNA, the CDR3 is TGCAGCGTTGAAGATCTGTACGGGGGAGGCACAGATACGCAGTATTTT. Its protein is CSVEDLYGGGTDTQYF.